A single sample is the source of the 22 T cell receptor beta chains below, sequenced in a study of blood T cell repertoires in COVID-19. The data were produced by immunoSEQ multiplex PCR, yet TCRdb's version contains in-frame clones alone and is incomplete. Of some 240,000 clones detected, just under 85% appear once; the ten largest clones hold more than 9.5%. Sequences were obtained from peripheral blood. The receptors shown here come from a woman aged 80 or over with acute or convalescent COVID-19.

This clone was seen a handful of times. This chain uses TRBV28 with TRBJ1-4; possible D gene TRBD1, 6 bases. Trimming shortened V by 7 bases and J by 7 bases, and 19 bases separated the two germline ends. The CDR3 is made up of 15 amino acids. The germline V gene has CDR1 MDHEN and CDR2 SYDVKM. CDR3 sequence: CASNTQGALPEKLFF. CDR3 in DNA: TGTGCCAGCAACACACAGGGTGCCCTACCTGAAAAACTGTTTTTT. The variable domain in full, with the rest retrieved from reference TRBV28 and TRBJ1-4, is DVKVTQSSRYLVKRTGEKVFLECVQDMDHENMFWYRQDPGLGLRLIYFSYDVKMKEKGDIPEGYSVSREKKERFSLILESASTNQTSMYLCASNTQGALPEKLFFGSGTQLSVL.

This clone was seen a single time. This rearrangement joins TRBV3-1 (or the pseudogene TRBV3-2) to TRBJ2-1; 7 bases fit TRBD2. The germline V gene has CDR1 LGHDT and CDR2 YNNKEL (reference sequence). CDR3 length: 14 residues. V was pared by 5 bases and J by 5 bases, with 6 bases of the junction left unmatched. CDR3 nucleotides: TGTGCCAGCAGCACCCGGGGGAGGGACAATGAGCAGTTCTTC. As protein: CASSTRGRDNEQFF.

This clone came up once. The chain has TRBV5-1 and TRBJ1-2; 7 bases agree with TRBD1. V dropped 2 bases and J dropped 2; count of bases not matched to a gene: 3. The CDR3 runs 14 residues. CDR1 and CDR2 (germline): SGHRS, YFSETQ. This CDR3 is CASSLPTGNYGYTF. CDR3 bases: TGCGCCAGCAGCTTACCGACAGGGAACTATGGCTACACCTTC.

The chain joins TRBV28 to TRBJ2-2; D is possibly TRBD2 (7 bases). Trimming stripped 5 bases from V and 0 bases from J, with 13 bases between. Germline V CDR1 and CDR2: MDHEN, SYDVKM. The CDR3 is made up of 16 amino acids. The CDR3 is CASSPAGAPNTGELFF. Here the CDR3 DNA reads TGTGCCAGCAGTCCCGCGGGGGCCCCGAACACCGGGGAGCTGTTTTTT. Combining the CDR3 with reference TRBV28 and TRBJ2-2 gives the whole variable domain DVKVTQSSRYLVKRTGEKVFLECVQDMDHENMFWYRQDPGLGLRLIYFSYDVKMKEKGDIPEGYSVSREKKERFSLILESASTNQTSMYLCASSPAGAPNTGELFFGEGSRLTVL.

CDR3 bases: TGCAGTGCTAGTTCGGGGGATCAGCCCCAGCATTTT. Protein product: CSASSGDQPQHF. The chain combines TRBV20-1 with TRBJ1-5, with D perhaps TRBD1 (5 bases). Germline V gives CDR1 DFQATT, CDR2 SNEGSKA (reference sequence). Trimming shortened V by 3 bases and J by 5 bases, and 8 bases separated the two germline ends. This CDR3 is built from 12 residues.

The chain recombines TRBV28 with TRBJ1-2, with 8 nucleotides matching TRBD1. The CDR3 is 16 amino acids. The germline V gene has CDR1 MDHEN and CDR2 SYDVKM. V lost 5 bases, J lost 1 base, and 9 bases stayed unmatched. CDR3 coding DNA: TGTGCCAGCAGTCTCGGGACAGGCGTCTTTAACTATGGCTACACCTTC. It translates to CASSLGTGVFNYGYTF.

V and J are TRBV3-1 (or the pseudogene TRBV3-2) and TRBJ2-5; 12 nucleotides line up with TRBD2. J gave up 5 bases and V 11 bases, and 6 bases lay outside the gene matches. The CDR3 loop spans 13 amino acids. Per the germline V gene, CDR1 is LGHDT and CDR2 is YNNKEL (reference sequence). The CDR3 region is CASRTSGVETQYF. The CDR3 DNA follows: TGTGCCTCGAGGACTAGCGGGGTGGAGACCCAGTACTTC.

This chain joins TRBV6-1 and TRBJ1-4, with D perhaps TRBD1 (6 bases). This CDR3 has 14 residues. Trimming removed 3 bases from V and 7 bases from J, with 12 bases in between. Germline CDR1 reads MNHNS; CDR2 reads SASEGT. In nucleotides, the CDR3 is TGTGCCAGCAGTGACCGGGGCAGGGGTGAAAAACTGTTTTTT. Protein: CASSDRGRGEKLFF.

The sample holds a few counts of this clone. The chain combines TRBV7-8 with TRBJ2-2, with TRBD2 identical over 8 bases. There are 16 residues in the CDR3. Germline V gene lookup returns CDR1 SGHVS and CDR2 FQNEAQ. V was pared by 5 bases and J by 7 bases, with 12 bases of the junction left unmatched. The CDR3 region is CASSLRVGTSNGELFF. CDR3 nucleotide sequence: TGTGCCAGCAGCCTCCGGGTAGGGACTAGTAACGGGGAGCTGTTTTTT.

This clone has more than one count but fewer than ten. This chain links TRBV10-3 with TRBJ1-2; 7 nucleotides match TRBD1. V gave up 1 base and J gave up 8 bases; unmatched junction bases: 7. The CDR3 length is 14 residues. The germline CDR1 and CDR2 sequences are ENHRY and SYGVKD. The CDR3 DNA follows: TGTGCCATCAGTGAGTTTAGGGACAGAGGAGGCTACACCTTC. It yields the protein CAISEFRDRGGYTF.

The V gene is TRBV28, the J gene TRBJ1-5; maybe TRBD1 (6 bases). V dropped 5 bases and J dropped 2 bases, with 16 bases sitting between them. Germline V lookup: CDR1 MDHEN, CDR2 SYDVKM. This CDR3 spans 16 amino acids. In nucleotides, the CDR3 is TGTGCCAGCAGTATCCTGGACAGTTTGGGCAATCAGCCCCAGCATTTT. Protein sequence: CASSILDSLGNQPQHF.

The chain is built from TRBV5-8 and TRBJ2-2; the match to TRBD2 covers 10 bases. The CDR3 runs to 16 residues. The trim removed 2 bases at V and 7 bases at J, leaving 8 bases unmatched. CDR1 and CDR2 (germline): SGHTS, YDEGEE. In DNA, the CDR3 is TGTGCCAGCAGCTTTTGGAGCGGGGGGGCCGGCGGGGAGCTGTTTTTT. It is translated as CASSFWSGGAGGELFF.

The chain links TRBV2 to TRBJ1-1; 7 bases fit TRBD1. The junction had 13 bases not matched to a gene; V was cut back by 5 bases and J by 4 bases. Germline V gene lookup returns CDR1 SNHLY and CDR2 FYNNEI. The CDR3 extends over 16 amino acids. The CDR3 reads CASSLLPTGAGTEAFF. CDR3 bases: TGTGCCAGCAGTCTCCTACCTACAGGGGCGGGCACTGAAGCTTTCTTT.

This chain joins TRBV5-1 and TRBJ2-5, with 7 positions matching TRBD1. There are 14 residues in the CDR3. The V gene end was trimmed by 5 bases and the J gene end by 0 bases; junction bases not matched to a gene: 4. Germline loops: CDR1 SGHRS, CDR2 YFSETQ. CDR3 nucleotides: TGCGCCAGCAGGACACAGGGGAACCAAGAGACCCAGTACTTC. Its translation is CASRTQGNQETQYF.

This chain joins TRBV15 and TRBJ2-2; 8 bases match TRBD2. The V segment lost 3 bases and the J segment 2 bases; nucleotides outside the gene matches: 8. Germline CDR1 is LNHNV and CDR2 is YYDKDF (reference sequence). This CDR3 is 17 amino acids long. DNA for the CDR3: TGTGCCACCAGCAGTAGGGGCGGGGGGAGAAACACCGGGGAGCTGTTTTTT. Its translation is CATSSRGGGRNTGELFF.

This clone was counted only a few times. The rearrangement joins TRBV3-1 (or the pseudogene TRBV3-2) to TRBJ2-2; perhaps TRBD1 as D (6 bases). The CDR3 covers 14 residues. Germline lookup yields CDR1 LGHDT and CDR2 YNNKEL (reference sequence). V was clipped by 6 bases and J by 6 bases, with 14 bases between them. The CDR3 region is CASRGTGLAGELFF. Written as DNA, the CDR3 is TGTGCCAGCAGGGGAACAGGGTTGGCCGGGGAGCTGTTTTTT.

J is TRBJ1-1 and V is TRBV5-1; 9 bases align to TRBD1. V shed 4 bases and J 5 bases; nucleotides not matched to a gene: 9. The CDR3 is 15 residues long. The germline V gene has CDR1 SGHRS and CDR2 YFSETQ. CDR3 sequence reads: CASSPQTTGGTEAFF. CDR3 in DNA: TGCGCCAGCAGCCCCCAGACGACAGGGGGAACTGAAGCTTTCTTT.

The gene calls are TRBV5-4 and TRBJ1-2; 10 bases map to TRBD1. There are 15 residues in the CDR3. In germline, CDR1 is SGHNT, CDR2 YYREEE (reference sequence). The junction had 5 bases not matched to a gene; V was cut back by 0 bases and J by 6 bases. CDR3: CASSLVDRGRDGYTF. CDR3 DNA: TGTGCCAGCAGCTTGGTTGACAGGGGGCGCGATGGCTACACCTTC.

Only a few counts were recorded for this clone. The V and J genes are TRBV18 and TRBJ1-5; 7 bases map to TRBD1. This CDR3 has 15 residues. CDR1 is KGHSH and CDR2 is LQKENI in the germline V gene. Germline trimming cut 3 bases from V and 7 bases from J; bases unmatched to any gene: 9. The CDR3 here is CASSPTTGVEQPQHF. Here the CDR3 DNA reads TGTGCCAGCTCACCCACTACAGGGGTAGAGCAGCCCCAGCATTTT.

This rearrangement joins TRBV3-1 (or the pseudogene TRBV3-2) to TRBJ2-7; D might be TRBD2 (5 bases). CDR3 length: 13 residues. Germline-derived CDR1 and CDR2 are LGHDT and YNNKEL (reference sequence). V dropped 10 bases and J dropped 6 bases, with 19 bases sitting between them. The DNA of the CDR3 is TGTGCCACCCAGCCTAGCAGAAAGGGCGAGCAGTACTTC. Protein sequence: CATQPSRKGEQYF.

On this clone itself: The junction departs from the called germline gene at one end, perhaps through a read error. The chain links TRBV7-3 to TRBJ2-5; no reliable D call. The CDR3 sequence is 13 residues long. Germline V gene data show CDR1 as SGHTA and CDR2 as FQGTGA. The CDR3 nucleotides are TGTGCCAGCAGCGCCCGGGTCCAAGGGACCCAGTACTTC. It translates to CASSARVQGTQYF.

This clone was picked up one time. CDR3 sequence reads: CASSPTGTGTDEQFF. CDR3 nucleotide sequence: TGTGCCAGCAGCCCGACCGGGACAGGCACCGATGAGCAGTTCTTC. V is TRBV11-2 and J is TRBJ2-1; TRBD1 matches 8 bases. Looked up from germline, CDR1 is SGHAT and CDR2 is FQNNGV. The J segment lost 8 bases and the V segment lost 5 bases, leaving 11 bases of the junction unmatched. CDR3 length: 15 amino acids. The complete variable domain, with remaining parts taken from reference TRBV11-2 and TRBJ2-1, reads EAGVAQSPRYKIIEKRQSVAFWCNPISGHATLYWYQQILGQGPKLLIQFQNNGVVDDSQLPKDRFSAERLKGVDSTLKIQPAKLEDSAVYLCASSPTGTGTDEQFFGPGTRLTVL.